These T cell receptor beta chains were read from a single sample in a study of shared clonotypes between healthy human individuals. Repertoires were generated with immunoSEQ multiplex PCR, while TCRdb's copy carries only in-frame clones and drops some. The sample contains about 800,000 clones, about 97% of which appear only once. Sequenced input: naive CD8+ T cells sorted from blood. The receptor source for this set is a man under 40 in good health. Each CDR3 is given with its conserved first and last residue. Fields, in order: clone size, V gene, D gene, J gene, CDR3 DNA, CDR3 protein. D genes are given only for firm matches. Clone size appears in some rows only: once, few, many, or a class for an expanded clone.

once	TRBV16	TRBD1	TRBJ1-2	TGTGCCAGCAGCCAATCGTTGTCGGACAGGGGGTGGTATGGCTACACCTTC	CASSQSLSDRGWYGYTF
few	TRBV5-5	TRBD1	TRBJ2-5	TGTGCCAGCAGCATTTGGGCTGGACAGGGTGGGTACGGGCAAGAGACCCAGTACTTC	CASSIWAGQGGYGQETQYF
.	TRBV5-6	.	TRBJ2-2	TGTGCCAGCAGCTGGGACAGCGGGTCCACCGGGGAGCTGTTTTTT	CASSWDSGSTGELFF
.	TRBV29-1	.	TRBJ1-2	TGCAGCGTTGAATCTCGTGGCTACACCTTC	CSVESRGYTF
.	TRBV10-2	.	TRBJ2-7	TGCGCCAGCATAGCAAGGGCTACGTCGGGTTTAAGCTCCTACGAGCAGTACTTC	CASIARATSGLSSYEQYF
.	TRBV18	.	TRBJ1-5	TGTGCCAGCTCACCACCGGGAATGGGGGACGGGGGTCAGCCCCAGCATTTT	CASSPPGMGDGGQPQHF
.	TRBV6-1	TRBD1	TRBJ2-3	TGTGCCAGCCATGGACAGGGAGGCATGGATACGCAGTATTTT	CASHGQGGMDTQYF
.	TRBV6-6	TRBD2	TRBJ2-7	TGTGCCAGCAGGCCTATAGCGGGAGGGCACGAGCAGTACTTC	CASRPIAGGHEQYF
.	TRBV9	TRBD2	TRBJ2-1	TGTGCCAGCAGCAAAAAGGGACTAGCGGGGTTGTACAATGAGCAGTTCTTC	CASSKKGLAGLYNEQFF
.	TRBV5-6	TRBD2	TRBJ2-1	TGTGCCAGCAGCTCTAGCGGGAGGGATGAGCAGTTCTTC	CASSSSGRDEQFF
.	TRBV6-5	.	TRBJ1-1	TGTGCCAGCAGACGCTCCCGGACACCGAACACTGAAGCTTTCTTT	CASRRSRTPNTEAFF
.	TRBV7-9	.	TRBJ2-3	TGTGCCAGCAGCCCTAAGAGCACAGATACGCAGTATTTT	CASSPKSTDTQYF
.	TRBV6-6	TRBD2	TRBJ2-5	TGTGCCAGCAGTTCCGGGACTAGCGGGATTAGGGAGACCCAGTACTTC	CASSSGTSGIRETQYF
.	TRBV27	TRBD2	TRBJ2-7	TGTGCCAGCAGTTTGAGCAGCGGGAGTGGCTACGAGCAGTACTTC	CASSLSSGSGYEQYF
once	TRBV9	.	TRBJ2-7	TGTGCCAGCAGCGCCCTAGGGGATAGCTCCTACGAGCAGTACTTC	CASSALGDSSYEQYF
once	TRBV14	.	TRBJ2-7	TGTGCCAGCAGCCAGGCGGTAGCTTCGAGCTCCTACGAGCAGTACTTC	CASSQAVASSSYEQYF
.	TRBV6-5	.	TRBJ1-4	TGTGCCAGCAGTCATGGAGGGCCTGAAAAACTGTTTTTT	CASSHGGPEKLFF
.	TRBV2	.	TRBJ1-2	TGTGCCAGCAGTGAAGGGAATTACTATGGCTACACCTTC	CASSEGNYYGYTF
.	TRBV7-9	.	TRBJ1-5	TGTGCCAGCAGCTTCGTCGGGCTCAATCAGCCCCAGCATTTT	CASSFVGLNQPQHF
.	TRBV11-2	.	TRBJ2-7	TGTGCCAGCAGCTCTTTTCCGGGACAAGGCTACGAGCAGTACTTC	CASSSFPGQGYEQYF
.	TRBV19	.	TRBJ2-7	TGTGCCAGTAGTATAGGCAGGACTGGAGAGCAGTACTTC	CASSIGRTGEQYF
.	TRBV5-1	.	TRBJ2-7	TGCGCCAGCAGCTTGGGGACCGTTTACGAGCAGTACTTC	CASSLGTVYEQYF
.	TRBV7-2	.	TRBJ2-7	TGTGCCAGCACCTCCAGCACAGGCTACTACGAGCAGTACTTC	CASTSSTGYYEQYF
.	TRBV7-9	TRBD2	TRBJ2-7	TGTGCCAGCAGCGGCCGAGCGGGAGGGCTCTTCGAGCAGTACTTC	CASSGRAGGLFEQYF
.	TRBV4-3	.	TRBJ2-5	TGCGCCAGCAGCCAAGAATCTGGAAATCAACTAGAGACCCAGTACTTC	CASSQESGNQLETQYF
.	TRBV27	TRBD2	TRBJ2-3	TGTGCCAGCAGTTTATGGGGCGGGAGGGCGGATACGCAGTATTTT	CASSLWGGRADTQYF
once	TRBV11-2	.	TRBJ2-7	TGTGCCAGCTCGGGTGTGTGGGCAAACAATTCCTACGAGCAGTACTTC	CASSGVWANNSYEQYF
.	TRBV7-9	.	TRBJ2-3	TGTGCCAGCAGCGATGTCTCAGATACGCAGTATTTT	CASSDVSDTQYF
.	TRBV27	.	TRBJ2-7	TGTGCCAGCAGTTCCAACATCCTCCTGGCGGGTGCAACCTACGAGCAGTACTTC	CASSSNILLAGATYEQYF
.	TRBV5-4	TRBD2	TRBJ2-3	TGTGCCAGCAGAGGACTAGCGGGAGGTCCCACAGATACGCAGTATTTT	CASRGLAGGPTDTQYF
.	TRBV19	TRBD1	TRBJ2-2	TGTGCCAGTAGTATAGGTAGGACAGGGTTTAGTATCAACACCGGGGAGCTGTTTTTT	CASSIGRTGFSINTGELFF
.	TRBV6-1	.	TRBJ2-7	TGTGCCAGCAGTGAAATCCCCTCTTTGGGCTACGAGCAGTACTTC	CASSEIPSLGYEQYF
.	TRBV7-8	.	TRBJ1-1	TGTGCCAGCAGCTTAGCGATGCGAGGGGGAGCGAACACTGAAGCTTTCTTT	CASSLAMRGGANTEAFF
.	TRBV28	.	TRBJ1-5	TGTGCCAGCAGTTCCCAGGGGAGCAATCAGCCCCAGCATTTT	CASSSQGSNQPQHF
.	TRBV5-5	.	TRBJ2-5	TGTGCCAGCAAGGTCACCAATCAAGAGACCCAGTACTTC	CASKVTNQETQYF
.	TRBV5-5	.	TRBJ2-1	TGTGCCAGCAGCTTGGGGCTAGCGGAGCAGTTCTTC	CASSLGLAEQFF
.	TRBV11-2	.	TRBJ2-1	TGTGCCAGCAGCTTAGATGCGGGGTCCTCCTCCCATGAGCAGTTCTTC	CASSLDAGSSSHEQFF
.	TRBV7-9	.	TRBJ2-7	TGTGCCAGCAGCTTAGAGGGTCGTGGGCAGTACTTC	CASSLEGRGQYF
.	TRBV15	TRBD2	TRBJ2-7	TGTGCCACCAGCCGAGAGAGACTAGCGGGGTCCTACGAGCAGTACTTC	CATSRERLAGSYEQYF
.	TRBV9	.	TRBJ2-7	TGTGCCAGCAGCGGCGAGCTCCCCGAGCAGTACTTC	CASSGELPEQYF
few	TRBV7-8	.	TRBJ1-1	TGTGCCAGCAGCTTACAATCCGCCCGAGGTGAAGCTTTCTTT	CASSLQSARGEAFF
.	TRBV6-5	TRBD1	TRBJ2-7	TGTGCCAGCAGTTACACAATGGACAGGGGGTACGAGCAGTACTTC	CASSYTMDRGYEQYF
.	TRBV27	.	TRBJ2-7	TGTGCCAGCAGCCAGGGATTAATCTACGAGCAGTACTTC	CASSQGLIYEQYF
.	TRBV7-6	TRBD1	TRBJ2-7	TGTGCCAGCAGCCCCGGGACAGGGTCTTACGAGCAGTACTTC	CASSPGTGSYEQYF
.	TRBV5-1	TRBD2	TRBJ2-5	TGCGCCAGCAGTGGGACTAGCGGGAATAACCAAGAGACCCAGTACTTC	CASSGTSGNNQETQYF
.	TRBV7-8	.	TRBJ2-1	TGTGCCAGTGGGAGAGGACCTTACAATGAGCAGTTCTTC	CASGRGPYNEQFF
.	TRBV5-1	TRBD1	TRBJ2-2	TGCGCCAGCAGCCCATGGACAGGGGGAGGCACCGGGGAGCTGTTTTTT	CASSPWTGGGTGELFF
.	TRBV19	TRBD1	TRBJ2-1	TGTGCCAGTAGTGTTGGACAGGCCCACTACAATGAGCAGTTCTTC	CASSVGQAHYNEQFF
.	TRBV18	.	TRBJ1-4	TGTGCCAGCTCACAACACATCGGCGATAATGAAAAACTGTTTTTT	CASSQHIGDNEKLFF
.	TRBV5-6	.	TRBJ2-3	TGTGCCAGCAGCTTGAATGTAGATACGCAGTATTTT	CASSLNVDTQYF
.	TRBV6-1	.	TRBJ1-2	TGTGCCAGCAGTGATGGACATTCCTTTGGTGGCTACACCTTC	CASSDGHSFGGYTF
.	TRBV4-1	.	TRBJ2-3	TGCGCCAGCAGCCCCCTTGGGGGAGGAGTGGGCACAGATACGCAGTATTTT	CASSPLGGGVGTDTQYF
.	TRBV27	TRBD2	TRBJ2-7	TGTGCCAGCAGTTTCGGGACTAGCGGGAGGTACGAGCAGTACTTC	CASSFGTSGRYEQYF